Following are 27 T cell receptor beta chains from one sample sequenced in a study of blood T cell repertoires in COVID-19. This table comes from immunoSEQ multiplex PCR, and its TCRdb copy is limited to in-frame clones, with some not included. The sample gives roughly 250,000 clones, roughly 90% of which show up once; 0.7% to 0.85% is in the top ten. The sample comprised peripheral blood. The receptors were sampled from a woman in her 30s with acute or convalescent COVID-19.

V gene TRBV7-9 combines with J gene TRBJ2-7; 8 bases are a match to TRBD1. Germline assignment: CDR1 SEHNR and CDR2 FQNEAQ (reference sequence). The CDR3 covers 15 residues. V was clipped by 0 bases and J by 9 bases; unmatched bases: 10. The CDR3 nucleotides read TGTGCCAGCAGCTTAGCCCTGGAGGACAGGGAGAGGCAGTACTTC. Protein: CASSLALEDRERQYF.

The CDR3 DNA reads TGTGCCAGCAGGACACTAGCGGGAGGGCTGGAGACCCAGTACTTC. It codes for CASRTLAGGLETQYF. V gene TRBV5-4 combines with J gene TRBJ2-5, with 13 bases aligning to TRBD2. The germline CDR1 and CDR2 sequences are SGHNT and YYREEE (reference sequence). After removal of 5 bases from V and 5 bases from J, the junction contained 6 bases not matched to a gene. The CDR3 covers 15 residues.

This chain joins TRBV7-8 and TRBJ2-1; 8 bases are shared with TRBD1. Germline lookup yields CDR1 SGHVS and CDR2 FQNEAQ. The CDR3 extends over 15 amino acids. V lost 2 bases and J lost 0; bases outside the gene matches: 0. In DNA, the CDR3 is TGTGCCAGCAGCTTAACAGGGGGCTCCTACAATGAGCAGTTCTTC. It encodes CASSLTGGSYNEQFF.

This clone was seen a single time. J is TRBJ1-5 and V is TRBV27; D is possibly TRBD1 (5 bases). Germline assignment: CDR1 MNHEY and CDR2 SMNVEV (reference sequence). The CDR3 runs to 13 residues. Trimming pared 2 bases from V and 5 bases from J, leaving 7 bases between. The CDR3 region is CASSLDSYQPQHF. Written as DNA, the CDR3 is TGTGCCAGCAGTTTAGACAGTTATCAGCCCCAGCATTTT.

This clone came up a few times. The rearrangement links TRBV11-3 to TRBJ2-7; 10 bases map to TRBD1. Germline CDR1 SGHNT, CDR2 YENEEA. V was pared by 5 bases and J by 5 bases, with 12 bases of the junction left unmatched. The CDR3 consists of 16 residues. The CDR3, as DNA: TGTGCCAGCAGCCCTGGTCCGGGACAGGGGAGAAACGAGCAGTACTTC. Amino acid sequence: CASSPGPGQGRNEQYF. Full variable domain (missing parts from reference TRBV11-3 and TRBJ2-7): EAGVVQSPRYKIIEKKQPVAFWCNPISGHNTLYWYLQNLGQGPELLIRYENEEAVDDSQLPKDRFSAERLKGVDSTLKIQPAELGDSAVYLCASSPGPGQGRNEQYFGPGTRLTVT.

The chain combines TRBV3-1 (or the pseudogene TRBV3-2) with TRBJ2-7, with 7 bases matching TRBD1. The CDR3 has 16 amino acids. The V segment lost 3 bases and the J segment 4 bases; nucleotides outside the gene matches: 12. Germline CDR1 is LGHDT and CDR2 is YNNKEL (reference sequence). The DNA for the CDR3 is TGTGCCAGCAGCCACCCACAGGGGCCCCGAGGGTACGAGCAGTACTTC. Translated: CASSHPQGPRGYEQYF.

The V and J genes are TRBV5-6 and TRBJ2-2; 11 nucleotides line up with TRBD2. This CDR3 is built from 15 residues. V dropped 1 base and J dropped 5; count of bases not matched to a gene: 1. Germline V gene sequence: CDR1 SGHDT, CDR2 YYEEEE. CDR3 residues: CASSLTSGRTGELFF. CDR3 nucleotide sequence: TGTGCCAGCAGCTTGACTAGCGGGAGAACCGGGGAGCTGTTTTTT.

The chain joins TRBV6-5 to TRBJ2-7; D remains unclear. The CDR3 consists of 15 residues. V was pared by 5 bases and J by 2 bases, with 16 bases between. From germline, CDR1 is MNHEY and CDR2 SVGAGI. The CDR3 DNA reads TGTGCCAGCAGTCCGGCCGGTGGCGGCACCTACGAGCAGTACTTC. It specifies CASSPAGGGTYEQYF.

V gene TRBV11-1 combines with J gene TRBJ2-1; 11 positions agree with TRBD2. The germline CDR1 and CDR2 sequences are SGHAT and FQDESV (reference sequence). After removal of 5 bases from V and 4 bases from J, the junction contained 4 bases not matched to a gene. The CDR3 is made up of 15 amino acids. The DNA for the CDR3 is TGTGCCAGCAGCCGGGGACTAGCGGAATACAATGAGCAGTTCTTC. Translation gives CASSRGLAEYNEQFF.

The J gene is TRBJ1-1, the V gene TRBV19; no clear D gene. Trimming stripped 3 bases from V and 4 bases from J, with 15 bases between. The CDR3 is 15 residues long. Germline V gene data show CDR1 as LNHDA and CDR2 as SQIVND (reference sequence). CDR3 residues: CASSILSGLGTEAFF. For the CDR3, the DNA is TGTGCCAGTAGTATTCTCAGCGGGTTGGGCACTGAAGCTTTCTTT.

The CDR3 bases are TGCAGCGTTGAGATGGGGACAGTAGTTGAGACCCAGTACTTC. Translation: CSVEMGTVVETQYF. This chain links TRBV29-1 with TRBJ2-5; 7 bases fit TRBD1. Germline V gene lookup returns CDR1 SQVTM and CDR2 ANQGSEA. V was pared by 3 bases and J by 5 bases, with 9 bases of the junction left unmatched. CDR3 size: 14 residues.

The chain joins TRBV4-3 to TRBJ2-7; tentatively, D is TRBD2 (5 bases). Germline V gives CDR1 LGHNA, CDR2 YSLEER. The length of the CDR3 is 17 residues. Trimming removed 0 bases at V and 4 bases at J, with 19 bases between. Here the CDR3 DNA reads TGCGCCAGCAGCCAAGAGATGTGGGCTAGCAGAGGGTACGAGCAGTACTTC. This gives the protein CASSQEMWASRGYEQYF.

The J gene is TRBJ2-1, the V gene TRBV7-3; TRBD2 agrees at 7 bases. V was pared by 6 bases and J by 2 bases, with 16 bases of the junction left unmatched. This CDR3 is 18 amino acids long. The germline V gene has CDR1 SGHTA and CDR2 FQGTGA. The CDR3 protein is CASSKNTPGLPAYNEQFF. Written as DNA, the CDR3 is TGTGCCAGCAGTAAGAACACCCCGGGACTACCTGCCTACAATGAGCAGTTCTTC.

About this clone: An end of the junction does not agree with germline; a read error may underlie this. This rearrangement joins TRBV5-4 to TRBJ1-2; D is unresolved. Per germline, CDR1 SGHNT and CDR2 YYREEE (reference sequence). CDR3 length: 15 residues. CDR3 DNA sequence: TGTGCCAGCAGCTTTACCGGGAGAGATTCCTATGGTTACACCTTC. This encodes CASSFTGRDSYGYTF. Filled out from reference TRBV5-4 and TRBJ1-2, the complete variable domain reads ETGVTQSPTHLIKTRGQQVTLRCSSQSGHNTVSWYQQALGQGPQFIFQYYREEENGRGNFPPRFSGLQFPNYSSELNVNALELDDSALYLCASSFTGRDSYGYTFGSGTRLTVV.

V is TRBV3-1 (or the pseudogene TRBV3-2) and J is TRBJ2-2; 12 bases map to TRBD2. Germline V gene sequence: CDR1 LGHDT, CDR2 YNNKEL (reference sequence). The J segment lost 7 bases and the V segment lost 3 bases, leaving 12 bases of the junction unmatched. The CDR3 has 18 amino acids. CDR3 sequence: CASSQRETSGRYFGELFF. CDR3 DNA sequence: TGTGCCAGCAGCCAGAGGGAGACTAGCGGGAGATACTTCGGGGAGCTGTTTTTT.

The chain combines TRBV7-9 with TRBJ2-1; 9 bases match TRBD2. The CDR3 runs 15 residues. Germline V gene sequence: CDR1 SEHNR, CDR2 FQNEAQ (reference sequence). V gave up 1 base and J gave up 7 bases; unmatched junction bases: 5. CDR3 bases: TGTGCCAGCAGCTTAGGTTTCCTAGCGGGGAATGAGCAGTTCTTC. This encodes CASSLGFLAGNEQFF.

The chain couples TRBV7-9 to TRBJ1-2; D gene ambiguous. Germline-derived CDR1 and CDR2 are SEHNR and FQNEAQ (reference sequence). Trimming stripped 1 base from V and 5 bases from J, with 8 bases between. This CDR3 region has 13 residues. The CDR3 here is CASSLETPYGYTF. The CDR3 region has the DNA TGTGCCAGCAGCTTAGAAACACCTTATGGCTACACCTTC.

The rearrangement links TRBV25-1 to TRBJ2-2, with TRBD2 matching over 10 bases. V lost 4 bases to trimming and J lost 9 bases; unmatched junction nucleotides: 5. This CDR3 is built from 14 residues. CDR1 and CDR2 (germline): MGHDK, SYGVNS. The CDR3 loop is CASSAQREGRELFF. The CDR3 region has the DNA TGTGCCAGCAGTGCCCAGCGGGAGGGCCGGGAGCTGTTTTTT.

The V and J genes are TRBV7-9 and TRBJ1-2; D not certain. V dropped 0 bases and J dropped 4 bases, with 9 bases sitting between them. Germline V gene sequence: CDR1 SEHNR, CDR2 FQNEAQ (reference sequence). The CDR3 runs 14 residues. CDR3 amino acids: CASSLALQLYGYTF. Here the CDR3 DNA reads TGTGCCAGCAGCTTAGCGCTACAGCTCTATGGCTACACCTTC.

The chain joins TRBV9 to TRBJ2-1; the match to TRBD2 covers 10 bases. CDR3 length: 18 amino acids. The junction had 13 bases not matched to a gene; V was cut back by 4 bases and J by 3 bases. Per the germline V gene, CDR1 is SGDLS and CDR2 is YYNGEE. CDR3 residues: CASSKHPWASGSYNEQFF. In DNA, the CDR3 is TGTGCCAGCAGCAAGCATCCTTGGGCTAGCGGGAGCTACAATGAGCAGTTCTTC.

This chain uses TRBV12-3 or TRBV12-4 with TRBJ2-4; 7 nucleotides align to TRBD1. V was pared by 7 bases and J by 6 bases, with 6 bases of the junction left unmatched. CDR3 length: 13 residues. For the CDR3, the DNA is TGTGCCAGCACCGCCGGGACAGTAAACATTCAGTACTTC. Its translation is CASTAGTVNIQYF.

The CDR3 DNA reads TGTGCCAGCAGCTTTCCGGGACAGACGTCAGGGGGGACCCAGTACTTC. This encodes CASSFPGQTSGGTQYF. The rearrangement links TRBV7-9 to TRBJ2-5; 7 positions agree with TRBD1. The V gene's germline CDR1 is SEHNR and CDR2 FQNEAQ (reference sequence). Germline trimming cut 3 bases from V and 7 bases from J; bases unmatched to any gene: 14. The CDR3 is 16 residues long.

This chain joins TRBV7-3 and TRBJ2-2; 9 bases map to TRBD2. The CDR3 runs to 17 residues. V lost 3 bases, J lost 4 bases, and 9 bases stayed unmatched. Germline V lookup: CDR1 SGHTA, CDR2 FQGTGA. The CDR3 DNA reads TGTGCCAGCAGCTTCACCCCCGGGACTAGCAGCACCGGGGAGCTGTTTTTT. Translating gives CASSFTPGTSSTGELFF.

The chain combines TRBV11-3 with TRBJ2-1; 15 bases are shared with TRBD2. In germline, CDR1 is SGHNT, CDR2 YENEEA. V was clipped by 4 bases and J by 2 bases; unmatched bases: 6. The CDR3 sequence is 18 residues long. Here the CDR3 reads CASSYGLAGGGAYNEQFF. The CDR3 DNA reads TGTGCCAGCAGCTACGGACTAGCGGGAGGGGGGGCCTACAATGAGCAGTTCTTC.

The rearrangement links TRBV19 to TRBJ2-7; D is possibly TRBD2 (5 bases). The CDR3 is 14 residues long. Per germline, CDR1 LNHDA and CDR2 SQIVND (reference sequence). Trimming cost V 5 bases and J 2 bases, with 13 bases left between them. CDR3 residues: CASSGHGDTYEQYF. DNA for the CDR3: TGTGCCAGTAGTGGGCACGGGGATACCTACGAGCAGTACTTC.

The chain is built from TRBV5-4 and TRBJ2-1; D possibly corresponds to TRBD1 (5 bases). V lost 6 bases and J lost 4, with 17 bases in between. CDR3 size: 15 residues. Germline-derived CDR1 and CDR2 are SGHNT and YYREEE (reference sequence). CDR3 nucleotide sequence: TGTGCCAGCACCACTGGGGCAGGGTCTTACAATGAGCAGTTCTTC. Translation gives CASTTGAGSYNEQFF. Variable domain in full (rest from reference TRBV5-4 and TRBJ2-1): ETGVTQSPTHLIKTRGQQVTLRCSSQSGHNTVSWYQQALGQGPQFIFQYYREEENGRGNFPPRFSGLQFPNYSSELNVNALELDDSALYLCASTTGAGSYNEQFFGPGTRLTVL.

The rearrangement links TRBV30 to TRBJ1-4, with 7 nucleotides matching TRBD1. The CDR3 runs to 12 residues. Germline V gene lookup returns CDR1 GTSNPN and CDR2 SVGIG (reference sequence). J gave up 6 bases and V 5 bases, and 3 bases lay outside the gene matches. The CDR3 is CAWDREDEKLFF. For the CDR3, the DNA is TGTGCCTGGGACAGGGAAGATGAAAAACTGTTTTTT.